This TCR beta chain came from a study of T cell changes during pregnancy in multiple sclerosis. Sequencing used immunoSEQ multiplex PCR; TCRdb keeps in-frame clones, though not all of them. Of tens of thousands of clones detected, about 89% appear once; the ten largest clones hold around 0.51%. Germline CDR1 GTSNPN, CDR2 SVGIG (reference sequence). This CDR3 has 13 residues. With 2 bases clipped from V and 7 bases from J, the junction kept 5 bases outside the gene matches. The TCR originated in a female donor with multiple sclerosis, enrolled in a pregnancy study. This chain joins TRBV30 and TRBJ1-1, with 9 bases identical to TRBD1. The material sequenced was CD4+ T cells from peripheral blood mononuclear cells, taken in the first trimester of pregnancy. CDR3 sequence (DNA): TGTGCCTGGAGTCTAACAGGGGGCAGTGAAGCTTTCTTT. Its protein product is CAWSLTGGSEAFF. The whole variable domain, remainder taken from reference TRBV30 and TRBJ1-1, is SQTIHQWPATLVQPVGSPLSLECTVEGTSNPNLYWYRQAAGRGLQLLFYSVGIGQISSEVPQNLSASRPQDRQFILSSKKLLLSDSGFYLCAWSLTGGSEAFFGQGTRLTVV.